These 19 T cell receptor beta chains were all obtained from the same sample, sequenced in a study of cytomegalovirus exposure and HLA in healthy donors. The PCR ran on 60 Vbeta and 13 Jbeta primers. Here immunoSEQ multiplex PCR was the method, and the copy in TCRdb shows in-frame clones only, minus some. This table holds 85,000 to 100,000 clones, around 76% found once. The sequenced sample consisted of PBMCs. Receptors originate from a human donor in good health.

The V and J genes are TRBV10-1 and TRBJ2-7, with TRBD2 matching 10 bases. The CDR3 is 16 residues long. V was pared by 0 bases and J by 6 bases, with 8 bases of the junction left unmatched. CDR1 WNHNN and CDR2 SYGVQD come from the germline V gene (reference sequence). CDR3 in amino acids: CASSESSGRASLEQYF. The CDR3 DNA is TGCGCCAGCAGTGAGTCCAGCGGGAGGGCCTCCCTCGAGCAGTACTTC.

The chain is built from TRBV6-1 and TRBJ1-2; the D gene is possibly TRBD1 (6 bases). The V gene's germline CDR1 is MNHNS and CDR2 SASEGT. V lost 6 bases and J 4 bases, leaving 15 bases between the germline ends. The CDR3 runs 14 residues. The CDR3 DNA follows: TGTGCCAGCAGCCCCGGACAGACTTTCTATGGCTACACCTTC. Its protein is CASSPGQTFYGYTF.

This clone occurred once. The chain is built from TRBV9 and TRBJ1-1, with D tentatively TRBD1 (6 bases). The CDR3 totals 13 residues. V was trimmed by 3 bases and J by 4 bases, leaving 10 bases between them. Germline CDR1 is SGDLS and CDR2 is YYNGEE. For the CDR3, the DNA is TGTGCCAGCAGCGCAGGGGCAGGCACTGAAGCTTTCTTT. Residues: CASSAGAGTEAFF.

The chain has TRBV2 and TRBJ2-2, with 7 nucleotides matching TRBD1. This CDR3 has 15 amino acids. CDR1 and CDR2 from the germline V gene are SNHLY and FYNNEI. V lost 5 bases, J lost 1 base, and 4 bases stayed unmatched. CDR3 nucleotides: TGTGCCAGCAGTCCGGGACAGAAGAACACCGGGGAGCTGTTTTTT. Residues: CASSPGQKNTGELFF. The full variable domain, in which reference TRBV2 and TRBJ2-2 provide the parts outside the CDR3, is EPEVTQTPSHQVTQMGQEVILRCVPISNHLYFYWYRQILGQKVEFLVSFYNNEISEKSEIFDDQFSVERPDGSNFTLKIRSTKLEDSAMYFCASSPGQKNTGELFFGEGSRLTVL.

The chain uses TRBV7-9 and TRBJ2-5; 11 positions match TRBD2. This CDR3 spans 13 amino acids. V lost 4 bases and J lost 5; bases outside the gene matches: 0. In germline, CDR1 is SEHNR, CDR2 FQNEAQ (reference sequence). As DNA, the CDR3 is TGTGCCAGCAGCTCTAGCGGGGGGGAGACCCAGTACTTC. It yields the protein CASSSSGGETQYF.

This chain links TRBV15 with TRBJ2-3; 14 bases map to TRBD2. CDR3 length: 16 amino acids. J was trimmed by 5 bases and V by 5 bases; bases with no gene match: 6. From germline, CDR1 is LNHNV and CDR2 YYDKDF (reference sequence). As DNA, the CDR3 is TGTGCCACCAGCTCAAGCGGGACTAGCGGGGGAGATACGCAGTATTTT. Translating it yields CATSSSGTSGGDTQYF.

This clone appeared a few times. The chain employs TRBV10-2 and TRBJ2-7; the D gene is possibly TRBD1 (6 bases). CDR3 length: 16 amino acids. Trimming pared 3 bases from V and 0 bases from J, leaving 15 bases between. Per the germline V gene, CDR1 is WSHSY and CDR2 is SAAADI. CDR3 amino acids: CASSDPKLGGSYEQYF. CDR3 coding DNA: TGCGCCAGCAGTGACCCTAAACTAGGGGGCTCCTACGAGCAGTACTTC.

The V and J genes are TRBV11-2 and TRBJ2-1; 8 bases are shared with TRBD2. The CDR3 loop spans 17 amino acids. The junction had 15 bases not matched to a gene; V was cut back by 6 bases and J by 5 bases. Germline V lookup: CDR1 SGHAT, CDR2 FQNNGV. CDR3 DNA sequence: TGTGCCAGCAGTAACACAGGCGGGGGGAATGAGCACAATGAGCAGTTCTTC. It yields the protein CASSNTGGGNEHNEQFF.

This sequence joins TRBV5-1 and TRBJ1-1; a possible D gene is TRBD1 (5 bases). The germline V and J ends were trimmed by 4 bases and 5 bases, with 15 bases remaining between them. Germline values: CDR1 SGHRS, CDR2 YFSETQ. This CDR3 contains 14 residues. CDR3 region: CASSDTWGRTEAFF. In DNA form, the CDR3 reads TGCGCCAGCAGCGATACGTGGGGGAGGACTGAAGCTTTCTTT.

J is TRBJ2-1 and V is TRBV19; the match to TRBD1 covers 9 bases. The CDR3 runs 14 residues. V shed 7 bases, J shed 4 bases, and the junction held 5 bases outside the gene matches. From germline, CDR1 is LNHDA and CDR2 SQIVND (reference sequence). DNA of the CDR3: TGTGCCAGTAAGGGGACAGGGACTTACAATGAGCAGTTCTTC. The encoded protein is CASKGTGTYNEQFF. Based on the CDR3 plus reference TRBV19 and TRBJ2-1, the full variable domain is DGGITQSPKYLFRKEGQNVTLSCEQNLNHDAMYWYRQDPGQGLRLIYYSQIVNDFQKGDIAEGYSVSREKKESFPLTVTSAQKNPTAFYLCASKGTGTYNEQFFGPGTRLTVL.

The chain uses TRBV5-1 and TRBJ1-1; 8 bases are shared with TRBD1. The CDR3 contains 14 residues. Germline values: CDR1 SGHRS, CDR2 YFSETQ. V dropped 4 bases and J dropped 1; count of bases not matched to a gene: 3. DNA of the CDR3: TGCGCCAGCAGCACAACAGGGGGGAACACTGAAGCTTTCTTT. Its protein product is CASSTTGGNTEAFF.

V and J are TRBV11-2 and TRBJ1-2; 10 nucleotides agree with TRBD1. This CDR3 spans 15 amino acids. The germline CDR1 and CDR2 sequences are SGHAT and FQNNGV. Trimming took 1 base from V and 4 from J; bases not matched to a gene: 3. The CDR3 loop is CASSLGQGAPYGYTF. CDR3 coding DNA: TGTGCCAGCAGCTTAGGACAGGGGGCCCCCTATGGCTACACCTTC.

The CDR3 here is CASSDQGGNTEAFF. CDR3 DNA sequence: TGTGCCAGCAGTGACCAGGGTGGGAACACTGAAGCTTTCTTT. The rearrangement joins TRBV6-1 to TRBJ1-1; weak D call: TRBD1 (5 bases). This CDR3 is 14 amino acids long. Germline CDR1 is MNHNS and CDR2 is SASEGT. V was shortened by 3 bases and J by 1 base, with 9 bases between the two germline ends.

V usage is TRBV6-5 and J usage is TRBJ1-2, with 12 bases fitting TRBD1. This CDR3 is built from 15 residues. The V segment lost 6 bases and the J segment 8 bases; nucleotides outside the gene matches: 10. Germline lookup yields CDR1 MNHEY and CDR2 SVGAGI. This chain's CDR3 is CASSLPGQGARGYTF. The CDR3 DNA is TGTGCCAGCAGCCTCCCGGGACAGGGGGCAAGGGGCTACACCTTC.

The rearrangement links TRBV21-1 to TRBJ1-2; the table's D gene call, TRBD1, was not cross checked with the DNA. TRBV21-1 constitutes a pseudogene. The CDR3 sequence is 15 residues long. This CDR3 reads CASSKSLHRGHGHTF. CDR3 DNA sequence: TGTGCCAGCAGCAAATCTCTTCACAGGGGGCATGGCCACACCTTC.

The V and J genes are TRBV18 and TRBJ1-6; maybe TRBD1 (5 bases). V was clipped by 6 bases and J by 7 bases, with 16 bases between them. Germline values: CDR1 KGHSH, CDR2 LQKENI. The CDR3 runs to 15 residues. The CDR3 reads CASSPATVSNSPLHF. The CDR3, as DNA: TGTGCCAGCTCGCCCGCGACAGTCTCCAATTCACCCCTCCACTTT.

The chain uses TRBV5-1 and TRBJ2-3; 10 bases fit TRBD1. The length of the CDR3 is 16 residues. Germline CDR1 and CDR2: SGHRS and YFSETQ. The V segment lost 3 bases and the J segment 3 bases; nucleotides outside the gene matches: 7. Here the CDR3 reads CASSSGTGVVTDTQYF. In DNA form, the CDR3 reads TGCGCCAGCAGCTCCGGGACAGGGGTTGTGACAGATACGCAGTATTTT. Variable domain in full (rest from reference TRBV5-1 and TRBJ2-3): KAGVTQTPRYLIKTRGQQVTLSCSPISGHRSVSWYQQTPGQGLQFLFEYFSETQRNKGNFPGRFSGRQFSNSRSEMNVSTLELGDSALYLCASSSGTGVVTDTQYFGPGTRLTVL.

V and J are TRBV30 and TRBJ2-6, with D maybe TRBD2 (5 bases). Germline V gene lookup returns CDR1 GTSNPN and CDR2 SVGIG (reference sequence). The CDR3 loop spans 15 amino acids. V lost 3 bases and J 2 bases, leaving 11 bases between the germline ends. CDR3: CAWREGLAGANVLTF. The CDR3 DNA sequence: TGTGCCTGGAGAGAGGGATTAGCTGGGGCCAACGTCCTGACTTTC.

This chain links TRBV6-5 with TRBJ1-4; no reliable D call. This CDR3 is 15 amino acids long. Trimming took off 5 bases at V and 0 bases at J, with 10 bases between the two ends. Germline CDR1 reads MNHEY; CDR2 reads SVGAGI. The CDR3 region is CASSPRLATNEKLFF. The CDR3 DNA follows: TGTGCCAGCAGTCCCCGCTTAGCAACTAATGAAAAACTGTTTTTT.